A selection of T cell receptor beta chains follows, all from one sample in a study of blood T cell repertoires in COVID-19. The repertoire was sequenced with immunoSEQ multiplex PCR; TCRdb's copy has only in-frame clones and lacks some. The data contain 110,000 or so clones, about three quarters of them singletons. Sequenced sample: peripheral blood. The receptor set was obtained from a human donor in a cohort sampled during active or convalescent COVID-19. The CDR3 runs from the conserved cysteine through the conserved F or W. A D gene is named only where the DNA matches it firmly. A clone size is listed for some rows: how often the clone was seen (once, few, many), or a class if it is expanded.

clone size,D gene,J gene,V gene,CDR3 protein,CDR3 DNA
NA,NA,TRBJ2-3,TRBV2,CASSPHSLTDTQYF,TGTGCCAGCAGTCCGCACTCTCTCACAGATACGCAGTATTTT
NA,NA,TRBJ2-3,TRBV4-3,CASSQGSRSTDTQYF,TGCGCCAGCAGCCAAGGGTCCAGAAGCACAGATACGCAGTATTTT
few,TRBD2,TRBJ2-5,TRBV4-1,CASSQDRWERDGETQYF,TGCGCCAGCAGCCAAGACCGCTGGGAGCGGGATGGAGAGACCCAGTACTTC
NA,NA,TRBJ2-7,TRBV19,CASSTQQGSAYEQYF,TGTGCCAGTAGTACCCAACAGGGATCGGCCTACGAGCAGTACTTC
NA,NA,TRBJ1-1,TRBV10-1,CASSDRGYTEAFF,TGCGCCAGCAGTGACAGGGGTTACACTGAAGCTTTCTTT
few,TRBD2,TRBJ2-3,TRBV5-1,CASSLPLAGGTSTDTQYF,TGCGCCAGCAGCTTGCCACTAGCGGGGGGTACTAGCACAGATACGCAGTATTTT
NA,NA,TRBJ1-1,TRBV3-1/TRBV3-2,CASSPLLTANTEAFF,TGTGCCAGCAGCCCCCTCCTCACAGCGAACACTGAAGCTTTCTTT
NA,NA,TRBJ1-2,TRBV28,CASSFPQFEGPLTNYGYTF,TGTGCCAGCAGTTTCCCCCAGTTTGAGGGTCCCCTTACTAACTATGGCTACACCTTC
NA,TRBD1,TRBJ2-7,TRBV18,CASSPRSGQGAYEQYF,TGTGCCAGCTCACCGCGCTCGGGACAGGGGGCGTACGAGCAGTACTTC
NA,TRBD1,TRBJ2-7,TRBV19,CASRQGLYEQYF,TGTGCCAGCCGACAGGGGTTGTACGAGCAGTACTTC
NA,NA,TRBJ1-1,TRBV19,CASSIGGPEAFF,TGTGCCAGTAGTATAGGAGGGCCCGAAGCTTTCTTT
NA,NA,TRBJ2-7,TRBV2,CASGRDYEQYF,TGTGCCAGCGGGCGGGACTACGAGCAGTACTTC
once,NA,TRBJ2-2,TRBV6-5,CASSYLRNTGELFF,TGTGCCAGCAGTTATCTAAGGAACACCGGGGAGCTGTTTTTT
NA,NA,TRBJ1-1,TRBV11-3,CASSRGAGQPMNTEAFF,TGTGCCAGCAGCCGGGGCGCGGGGCAGCCCATGAACACTGAAGCTTTCTTT
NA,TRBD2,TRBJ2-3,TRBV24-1,CATERDYTDTQYF,TGTGCCACCGAGCGGGACTACACAGATACGCAGTATTTT
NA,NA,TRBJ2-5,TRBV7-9,CASSLGTGTHQETQYF,TGTGCCAGCAGCTTAGGCACAGGGACCCACCAAGAGACCCAGTACTTC
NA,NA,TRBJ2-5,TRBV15,CATSRGRGALQETQYF,TGTGCCACCAGCAGAGGCCGCGGGGCCCTCCAAGAGACCCAGTACTTC
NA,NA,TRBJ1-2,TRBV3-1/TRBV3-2,CASSHLDGYTF,TGTGCCAGCAGCCATTTAGATGGCTACACCTTC
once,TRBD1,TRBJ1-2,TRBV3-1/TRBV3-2,CASSHLEGAWYGYTF,TGTGCCAGCAGCCATTTGGAGGGGGCTTGGTATGGCTACACCTTC
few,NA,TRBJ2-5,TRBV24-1,CATSDANRAEGTQYF,TGTGCCACCAGTGATGCAAACAGAGCAGAGGGGACCCAGTACTTC
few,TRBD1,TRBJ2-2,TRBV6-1,CASSGWDSWNTGELFF,TGTGCCAGCAGTGGATGGGACAGCTGGAACACCGGGGAGCTGTTTTTT
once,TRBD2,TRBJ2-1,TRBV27,CASIGAGVLRTAYNEQFF,TGTGCCAGCATTGGGGCGGGGGTCTTGCGAACCGCCTACAATGAGCAGTTCTTC
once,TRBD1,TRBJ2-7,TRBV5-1,CASSLGTGGYEQYF,TGCGCCAGCAGCTTGGGGACAGGGGGATACGAGCAGTACTTC
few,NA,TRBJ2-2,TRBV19,CASSSTARGTGELFF,TGTGCCAGTAGTTCGACGGCCCGAGGCACCGGGGAGCTGTTTTTT
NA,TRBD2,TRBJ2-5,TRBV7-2,CASSSSWIAGSQETQYF,TGTGCCAGCAGCTCATCATGGATAGCGGGTTCCCAAGAGACCCAGTACTTC
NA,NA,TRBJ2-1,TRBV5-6,CASSLVGGLYNEQFF,TGTGCCAGCAGCTTGGTTGGGGGCCTCTACAATGAGCAGTTCTTC
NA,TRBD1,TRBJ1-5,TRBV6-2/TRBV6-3,CASSGTGTGFNQPQHF,TGTGCCAGCAGTGGTACCGGGACAGGGTTTAATCAGCCCCAGCATTTT
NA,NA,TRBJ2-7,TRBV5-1,CASSLDLMVRDYEQYF,TGCGCCAGCAGCTTGGATCTGATGGTCCGGGACTACGAGCAGTACTTC
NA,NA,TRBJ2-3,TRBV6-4,CASRGPQGDTQYF,TGTGCCAGCAGGGGCCCCCAGGGGGATACGCAGTATTTT
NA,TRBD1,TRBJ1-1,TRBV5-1,CASSRDRTDTEAFF,TGCGCCAGCAGTAGGGACAGGACTGACACTGAAGCTTTCTTT
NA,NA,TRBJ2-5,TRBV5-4,CASSLIASQETQYF,TGTGCCAGCAGCCTGATTGCGTCTCAAGAGACCCAGTACTTC
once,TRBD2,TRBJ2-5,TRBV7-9,CASSLTSGGRQETQYF,TGTGCCAGCAGCTTGACTAGCGGGGGTAGGCAAGAGACCCAGTACTTC
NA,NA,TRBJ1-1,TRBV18,CASSTRNTEAFF,TGTGCCAGCTCAACGAGGAACACTGAAGCTTTCTTT
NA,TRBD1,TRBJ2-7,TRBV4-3,CASSQDWDRDYYEQYF,TGCGCCAGCAGCCAAGATTGGGACAGGGACTACTACGAGCAGTACTTC
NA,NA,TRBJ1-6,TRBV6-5,CASSYSIVSLSPLHF,TGTGCCAGCAGTTACTCAATCGTTAGCCTCTCACCCCTCCACTTT
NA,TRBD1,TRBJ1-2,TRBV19,CASRDRGRNYGYTF,TGTGCCAGTAGGGACAGGGGGCGTAATTATGGCTACACCTTC
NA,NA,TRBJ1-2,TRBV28,CASSLGVGGNYGYTF,TGTGCCAGCAGTTTAGGGGTCGGGGGGAACTATGGCTACACCTTC
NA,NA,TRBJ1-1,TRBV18,CASSPLAGTTEAFF,TGTGCCAGCTCTCCCCTTGCGGGTACCACTGAAGCTTTCTTT